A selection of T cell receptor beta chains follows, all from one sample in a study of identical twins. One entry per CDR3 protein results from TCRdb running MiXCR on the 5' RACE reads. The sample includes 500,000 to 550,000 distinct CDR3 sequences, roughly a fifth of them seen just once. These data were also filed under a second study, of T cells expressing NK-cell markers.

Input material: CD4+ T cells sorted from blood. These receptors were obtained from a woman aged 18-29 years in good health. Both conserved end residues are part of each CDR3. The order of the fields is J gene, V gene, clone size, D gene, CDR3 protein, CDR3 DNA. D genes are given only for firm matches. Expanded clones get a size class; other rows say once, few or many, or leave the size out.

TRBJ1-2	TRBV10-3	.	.	CAISEMGYYGYTF	TGTGCCATCAGTGAAATGGGCTACTATGGCTACACCTTC
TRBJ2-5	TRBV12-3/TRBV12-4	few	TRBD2	CASSWAGGSETQYF	TGTGCCAGCAGCTGGGCGGGGGGCTCAGAGACCCAGTACTTC
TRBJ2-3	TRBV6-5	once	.	CASSYGGQYPSTDTQYF	TGTGCCAGCAGTTACGGGGGACAATACCCTAGCACAGATACGCAGTATTTT
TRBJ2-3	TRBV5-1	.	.	CASSLASEGDTQYF	TGCGCCAGCAGCTTGGCTTCGGAGGGAGATACGCAGTATTTT
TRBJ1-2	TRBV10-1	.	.	CASSDTGLGGYTF	TGCGCCAGCAGTGATACAGGGTTAGGTGGCTACACCTTC
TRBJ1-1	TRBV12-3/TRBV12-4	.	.	CASRYLSSFEAFF	TGTGCCAGCAGATACTTATCCAGTTTTGAAGCTTTCTTT
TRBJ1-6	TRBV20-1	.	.	CSAGSSYNSPLHF	TGCAGTGCAGGGAGCTCCTATAATTCACCCCTCCACTTT
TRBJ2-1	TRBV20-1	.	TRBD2	CSASPTSGKYNEQFF	TGCAGTGCTAGCCCTACTAGCGGGAAATACAATGAGCAGTTCTTC
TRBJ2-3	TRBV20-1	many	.	CSAQNDETTQYF	TGCAGTGCCCAGAATGACGAGACTACGCAGTATTTT
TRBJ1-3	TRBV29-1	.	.	CSVGTNSGNTIYF	TGCAGCGTTGGGACAAACTCTGGAAACACCATATATTTT
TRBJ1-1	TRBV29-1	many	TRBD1	CSVQGTESNTEAFF	TGCAGCGTCCAAGGGACAGAGAGCAACACTGAAGCTTTCTTT
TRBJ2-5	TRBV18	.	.	CASSPSSRSQETQYF	TGTGCCAGCTCACCAAGTTCGCGGAGCCAAGAGACCCAGTACTTC
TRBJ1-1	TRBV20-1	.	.	CSARVRGEVFF	TGCAGTGCTAGGGTCCGGGGGGAAGTTTTCTTT
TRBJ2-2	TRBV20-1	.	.	CSASSANTGELFF	TGCAGTGCTAGTAGCGCGAACACCGGGGAGCTGTTTTTT
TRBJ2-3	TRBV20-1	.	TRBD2	CSPKAGGRDTQYF	TGCAGTCCCAAGGCGGGGGGCCGTGATACGCAGTATTTT
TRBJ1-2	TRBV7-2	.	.	CASSTRLGKGGYTF	TGTGCCAGCAGCACACGACTGGGAAAAGGTGGCTACACCTTC